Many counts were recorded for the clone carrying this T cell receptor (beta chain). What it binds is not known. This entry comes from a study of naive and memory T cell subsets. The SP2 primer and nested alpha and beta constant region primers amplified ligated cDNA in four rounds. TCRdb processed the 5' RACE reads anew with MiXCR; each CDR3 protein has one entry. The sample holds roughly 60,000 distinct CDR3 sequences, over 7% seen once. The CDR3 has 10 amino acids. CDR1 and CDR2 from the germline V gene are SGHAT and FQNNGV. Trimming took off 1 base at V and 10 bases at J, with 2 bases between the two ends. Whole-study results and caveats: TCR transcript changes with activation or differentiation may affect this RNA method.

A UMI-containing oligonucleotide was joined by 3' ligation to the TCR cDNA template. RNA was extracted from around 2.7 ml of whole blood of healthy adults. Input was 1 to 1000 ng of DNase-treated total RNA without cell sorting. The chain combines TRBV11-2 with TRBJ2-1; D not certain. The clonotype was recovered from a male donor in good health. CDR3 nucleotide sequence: TGTGCCAGCAGCTTAGGAGAGCAGTTCTTC. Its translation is CASSLGEQFF.